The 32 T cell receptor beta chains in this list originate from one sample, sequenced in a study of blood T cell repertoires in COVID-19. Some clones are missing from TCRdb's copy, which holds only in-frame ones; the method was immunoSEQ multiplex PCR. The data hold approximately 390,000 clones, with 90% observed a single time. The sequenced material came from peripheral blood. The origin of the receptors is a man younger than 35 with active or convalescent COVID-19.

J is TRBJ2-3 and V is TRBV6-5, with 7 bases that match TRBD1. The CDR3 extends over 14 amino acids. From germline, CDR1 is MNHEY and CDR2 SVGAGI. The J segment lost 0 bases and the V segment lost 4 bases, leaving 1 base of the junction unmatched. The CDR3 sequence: CASSSTGSTDTQYF. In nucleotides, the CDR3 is TGTGCCAGCAGTTCGACAGGGAGCACAGATACGCAGTATTTT.

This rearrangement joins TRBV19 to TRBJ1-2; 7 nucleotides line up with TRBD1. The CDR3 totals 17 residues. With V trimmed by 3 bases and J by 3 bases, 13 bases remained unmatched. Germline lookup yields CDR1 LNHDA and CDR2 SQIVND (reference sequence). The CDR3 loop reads CASSMGTDDGGYYGYTF. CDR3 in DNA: TGTGCCAGTAGTATGGGGACAGACGATGGGGGGTACTATGGCTACACCTTC.

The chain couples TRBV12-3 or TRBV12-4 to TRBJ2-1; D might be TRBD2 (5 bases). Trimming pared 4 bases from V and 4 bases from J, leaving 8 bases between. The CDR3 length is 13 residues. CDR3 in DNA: TGTGCCAGCAGTTCTACTAGGTACAATGAGCAGTTCTTC. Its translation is CASSSTRYNEQFF.

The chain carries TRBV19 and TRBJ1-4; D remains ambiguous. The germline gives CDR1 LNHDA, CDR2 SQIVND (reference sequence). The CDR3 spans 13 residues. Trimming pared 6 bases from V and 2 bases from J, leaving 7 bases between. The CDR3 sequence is CASSGNTNEKLFF. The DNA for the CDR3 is TGTGCCAGTAGCGGGAATACTAATGAAAAACTGTTTTTT.

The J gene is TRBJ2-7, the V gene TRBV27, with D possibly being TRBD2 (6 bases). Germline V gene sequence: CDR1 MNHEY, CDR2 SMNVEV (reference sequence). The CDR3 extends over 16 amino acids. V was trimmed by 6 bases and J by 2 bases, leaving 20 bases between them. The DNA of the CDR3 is TGTGCCAGCAGCAATACAAAGGAGGGATCCCCCTACGAGCAGTACTTC. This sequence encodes CASSNTKEGSPYEQYF.

CDR3 DNA: TGTGCCAGCAGTTATGGACAGGGCAATCAGCCCCAGCATTTT. It translates to CASSYGQGNQPQHF. The genes are TRBV2 and TRBJ1-5, with 7 bases aligning to TRBD1. CDR1 SNHLY and CDR2 FYNNEI come from the germline V gene. CDR3 length: 14 amino acids. V lost 5 bases to trimming and J lost 2 bases; unmatched junction nucleotides: 3.

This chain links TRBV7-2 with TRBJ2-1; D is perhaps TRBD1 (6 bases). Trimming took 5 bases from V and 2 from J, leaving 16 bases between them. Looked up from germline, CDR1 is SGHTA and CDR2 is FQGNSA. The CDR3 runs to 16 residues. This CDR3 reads CASSQPGVATYNEQFF. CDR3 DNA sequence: TGTGCCAGCAGCCAACCAGGGGTAGCGACCTACAATGAGCAGTTCTTC.

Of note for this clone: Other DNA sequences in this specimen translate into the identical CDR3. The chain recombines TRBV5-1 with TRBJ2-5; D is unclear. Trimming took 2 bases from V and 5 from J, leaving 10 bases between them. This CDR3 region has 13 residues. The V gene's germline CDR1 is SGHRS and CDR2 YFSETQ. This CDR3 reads CASSFGGEETQYF. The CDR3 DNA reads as TGCGCCAGCAGCTTCGGCGGAGAGGAGACCCAGTACTTC.

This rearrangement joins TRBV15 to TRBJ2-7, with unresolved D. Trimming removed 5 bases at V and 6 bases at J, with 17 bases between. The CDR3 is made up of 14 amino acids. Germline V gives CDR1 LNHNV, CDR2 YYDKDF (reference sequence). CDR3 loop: CATSPLGKMGEQYF. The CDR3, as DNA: TGTGCCACCAGCCCCCTGGGCAAAATGGGCGAGCAGTACTTC.

CDR3 sequence reads: CASSSTGDSGNTIYF. DNA of the CDR3: TGCGCCAGCAGCAGTACAGGGGACTCTGGAAACACCATATATTTT. The chain has TRBV5-1 and TRBJ1-3, with TRBD1 matching over 7 bases. CDR1 and CDR2 (germline): SGHRS, YFSETQ. The CDR3 runs to 15 residues. Trimming removed 4 bases from V and 0 bases from J; junction bases left unmatched: 4.

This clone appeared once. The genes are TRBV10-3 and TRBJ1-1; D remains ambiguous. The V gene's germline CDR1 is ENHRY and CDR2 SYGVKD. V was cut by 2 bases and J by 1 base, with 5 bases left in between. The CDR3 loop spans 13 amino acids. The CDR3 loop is CAISERRNTEAFF. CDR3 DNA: TGTGCCATCAGTGAGAGGAGGAACACTGAAGCTTTCTTT.

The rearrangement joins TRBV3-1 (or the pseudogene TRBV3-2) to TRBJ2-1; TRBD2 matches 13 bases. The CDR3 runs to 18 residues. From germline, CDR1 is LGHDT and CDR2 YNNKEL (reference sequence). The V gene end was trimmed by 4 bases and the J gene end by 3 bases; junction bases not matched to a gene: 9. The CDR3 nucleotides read TGTGCCAGCAGCCCGACTTGGACTAGCGGGAGCGTCTACAATGAGCAGTTCTTC. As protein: CASSPTWTSGSVYNEQFF.

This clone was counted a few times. In nucleotides, the CDR3 is TGTGCCAGCAGTGAAAGCGCAGGGGGCTGGGGCAATCAGCCCCAGCATTTT. This gives the protein CASSESAGGWGNQPQHF. This rearrangement joins TRBV6-1 to TRBJ1-5; 8 bases agree with TRBD1. The V gene's germline CDR1 is MNHNS and CDR2 SASEGT. This CDR3 has 17 amino acids. After removal of 2 bases from V and 2 bases from J, the junction contained 8 bases not matched to a gene.

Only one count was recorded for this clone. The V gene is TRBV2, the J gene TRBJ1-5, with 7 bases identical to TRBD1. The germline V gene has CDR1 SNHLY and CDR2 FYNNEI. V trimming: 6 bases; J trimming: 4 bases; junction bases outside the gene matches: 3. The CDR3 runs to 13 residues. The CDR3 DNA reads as TGTGCCAGCAGAGGGACAGATAATCAGCCCCAGCATTTT. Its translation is CASRGTDNQPQHF. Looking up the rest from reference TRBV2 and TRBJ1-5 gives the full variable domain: EPEVTQTPSHQVTQMGQEVILRCVPISNHLYFYWYRQILGQKVEFLVSFYNNEISEKSEIFDDQFSVERPDGSNFTLKIRSTKLEDSAMYFCASRGTDNQPQHFGDGTRLSIL.

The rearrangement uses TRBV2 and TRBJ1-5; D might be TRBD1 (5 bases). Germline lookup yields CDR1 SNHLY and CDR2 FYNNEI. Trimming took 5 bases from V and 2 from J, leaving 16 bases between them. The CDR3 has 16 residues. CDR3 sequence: CASSLQARGGNQPQHF. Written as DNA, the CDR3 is TGTGCCAGCAGTCTACAAGCTAGGGGTGGCAATCAGCCCCAGCATTTT. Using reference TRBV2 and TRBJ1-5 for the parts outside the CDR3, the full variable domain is EPEVTQTPSHQVTQMGQEVILRCVPISNHLYFYWYRQILGQKVEFLVSFYNNEISEKSEIFDDQFSVERPDGSNFTLKIRSTKLEDSAMYFCASSLQARGGNQPQHFGDGTRLSIL.

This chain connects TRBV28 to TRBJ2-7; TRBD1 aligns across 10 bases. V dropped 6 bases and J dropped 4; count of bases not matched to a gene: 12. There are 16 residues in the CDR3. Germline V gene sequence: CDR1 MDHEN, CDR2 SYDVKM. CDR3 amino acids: CASSPSSTGGRYEQYF. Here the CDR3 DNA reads TGTGCCAGCAGCCCTTCTTCGACAGGGGGCAGGTACGAGCAGTACTTC.

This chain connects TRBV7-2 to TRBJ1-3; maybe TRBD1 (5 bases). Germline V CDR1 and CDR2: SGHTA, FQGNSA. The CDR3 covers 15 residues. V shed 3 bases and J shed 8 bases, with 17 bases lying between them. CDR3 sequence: CASSFQGRPLDTIYF. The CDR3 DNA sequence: TGTGCCAGCAGCTTCCAGGGCCGACCCTTAGACACCATATATTTT.

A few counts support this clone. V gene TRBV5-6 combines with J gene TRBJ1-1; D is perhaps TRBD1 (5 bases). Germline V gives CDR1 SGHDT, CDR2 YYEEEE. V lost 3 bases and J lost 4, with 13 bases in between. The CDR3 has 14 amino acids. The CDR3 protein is CASSYNGGGTEAFF. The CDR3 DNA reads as TGTGCCAGCAGCTATAATGGGGGAGGCACTGAAGCTTTCTTT.

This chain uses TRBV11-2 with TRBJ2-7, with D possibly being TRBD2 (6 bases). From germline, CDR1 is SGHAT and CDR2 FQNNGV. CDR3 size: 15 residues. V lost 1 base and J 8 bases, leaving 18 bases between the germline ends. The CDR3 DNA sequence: TGTGCCAGCAGCTTAGCCGCGGGACCCCTCTTACAGCAGTACTTC. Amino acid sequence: CASSLAAGPLLQQYF.

The CDR3 nucleotides are TGTGCCACCAGTGATTTGGGACTAGCGGGGATCAATGAGCAGTTCTTC. Translated: CATSDLGLAGINEQFF. The J gene is TRBJ2-1, the V gene TRBV24-1, with 12 positions matching TRBD2. The junction had 2 bases not matched to a gene; V was cut back by 0 bases and J by 6 bases. This CDR3 contains 16 residues. Germline V gene data show CDR1 as KGHDR and CDR2 as SFDVKD.

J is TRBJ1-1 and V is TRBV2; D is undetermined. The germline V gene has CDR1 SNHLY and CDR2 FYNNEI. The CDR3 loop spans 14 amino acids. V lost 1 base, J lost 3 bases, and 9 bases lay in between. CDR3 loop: CASSEVGEDTEAFF. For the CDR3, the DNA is TGTGCCAGCAGTGAAGTGGGAGAGGACACTGAAGCTTTCTTT.

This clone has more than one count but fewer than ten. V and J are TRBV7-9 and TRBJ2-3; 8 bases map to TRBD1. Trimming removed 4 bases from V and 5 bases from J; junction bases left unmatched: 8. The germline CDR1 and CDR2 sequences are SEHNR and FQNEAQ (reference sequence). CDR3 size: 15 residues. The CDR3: CASSSPRQGQDTQYF. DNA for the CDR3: TGTGCCAGCAGCTCTCCCCGACAGGGGCAAGATACGCAGTATTTT. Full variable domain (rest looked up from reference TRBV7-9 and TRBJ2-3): DTGVSQNPRHKITKRGQNVTFRCDPISEHNRLYWYRQTLGQGPEFLTYFQNEAQLEKSRLLSDRFSAERPKGSFSTLEIQRTEQGDSAMYLCASSSPRQGQDTQYFGPGTRLTVL.

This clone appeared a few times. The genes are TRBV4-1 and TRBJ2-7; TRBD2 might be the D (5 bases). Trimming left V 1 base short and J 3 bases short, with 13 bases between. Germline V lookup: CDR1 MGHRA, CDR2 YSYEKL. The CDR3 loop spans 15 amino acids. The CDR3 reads CASSQGPGYIYEQYF. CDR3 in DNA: TGCGCCAGCAGCCAAGGACCGGGGTACATCTACGAGCAGTACTTC.

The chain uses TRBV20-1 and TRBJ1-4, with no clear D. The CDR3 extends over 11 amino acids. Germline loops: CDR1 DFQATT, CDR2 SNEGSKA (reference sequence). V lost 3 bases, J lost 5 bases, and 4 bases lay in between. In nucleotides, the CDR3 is TGCAGTGCTAGTGCAAATGAAAAACTGTTTTTT. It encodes CSASANEKLFF.

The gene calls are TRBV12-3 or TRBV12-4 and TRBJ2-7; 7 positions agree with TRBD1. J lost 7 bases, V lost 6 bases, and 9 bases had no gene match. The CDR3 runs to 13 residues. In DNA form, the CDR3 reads TGTGCCAGCAGGCCGACAGGGACGAGGGAGCAGTACTTC. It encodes CASRPTGTREQYF.

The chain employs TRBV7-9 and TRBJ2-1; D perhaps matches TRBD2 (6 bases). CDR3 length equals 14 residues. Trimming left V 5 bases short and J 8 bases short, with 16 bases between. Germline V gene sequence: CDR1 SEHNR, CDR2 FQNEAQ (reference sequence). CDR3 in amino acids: CASSPARGVDEQFF. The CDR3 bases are TGTGCCAGCAGCCCAGCGCGGGGAGTCGATGAGCAGTTCTTC.

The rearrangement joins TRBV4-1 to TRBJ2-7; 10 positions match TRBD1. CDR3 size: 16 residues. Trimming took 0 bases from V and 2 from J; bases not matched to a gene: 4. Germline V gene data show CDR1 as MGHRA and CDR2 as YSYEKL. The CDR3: CASSQDRGTGAYEQYF. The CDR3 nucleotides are TGCGCCAGCAGCCAAGACCGCGGGACAGGGGCCTACGAGCAGTACTTC.

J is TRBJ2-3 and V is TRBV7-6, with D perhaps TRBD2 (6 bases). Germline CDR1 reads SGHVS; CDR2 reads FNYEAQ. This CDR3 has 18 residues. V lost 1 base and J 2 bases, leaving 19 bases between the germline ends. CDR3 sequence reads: CASSLELGGGGVTDTQYF. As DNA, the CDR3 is TGTGCCAGCAGCTTAGAGCTCGGTGGCGGAGGGGTCACAGATACGCAGTATTTT.

The CDR3 DNA reads TGTGCCAGCTCACCCCAGACAGACACCGGGGAGCTGTTTTTT. As protein: CASSPQTDTGELFF. The rearrangement uses TRBV18 and TRBJ2-2, with D possibly being TRBD1 (5 bases). Trimming cost V 3 bases and J 3 bases, with 8 bases left between them. This CDR3 has 14 amino acids. Germline V gene lookup returns CDR1 KGHSH and CDR2 LQKENI. Full variable domain (missing parts from reference TRBV18 and TRBJ2-2): NAGVMQNPRHLVRRRGQEARLRCSPMKGHSHVYWYRQLPEEGLKFMVYLQKENIIDESGMPKERFSAEFPKEGPSILRIQQVVRGDSAAYFCASSPQTDTGELFFGEGSRLTVL.

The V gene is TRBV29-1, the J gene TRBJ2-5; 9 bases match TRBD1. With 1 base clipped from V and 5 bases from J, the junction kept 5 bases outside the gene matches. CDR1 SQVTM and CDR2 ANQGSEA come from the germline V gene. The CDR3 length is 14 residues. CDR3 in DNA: TGCAGCGTTGAAGGGACAGGGGCGCGGGAGACCCAGTACTTC. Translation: CSVEGTGARETQYF.

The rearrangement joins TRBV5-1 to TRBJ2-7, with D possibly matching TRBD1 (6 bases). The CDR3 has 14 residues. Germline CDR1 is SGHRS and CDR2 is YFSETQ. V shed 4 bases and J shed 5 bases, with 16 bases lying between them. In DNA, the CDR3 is TGCGCCAGCAGCCTACAGGGTTCGAGGAACGAGCAGTACTTC. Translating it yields CASSLQGSRNEQYF.

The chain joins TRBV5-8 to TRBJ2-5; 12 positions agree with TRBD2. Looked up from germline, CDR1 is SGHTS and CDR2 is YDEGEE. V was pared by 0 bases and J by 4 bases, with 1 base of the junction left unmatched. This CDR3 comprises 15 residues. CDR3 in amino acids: CASSLGGLAGETQYF. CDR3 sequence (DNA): TGTGCCAGCAGCTTGGGGGGACTAGCGGGAGAGACCCAGTACTTC.